This is a list of T cell receptor beta chains from one sample in a study of T cells in localized non-small cell lung cancer. Method: immunoSEQ multiplex PCR; TCRdb's copy keeps in-frame clones and lacks some. Of just under 35,000 clones listed, 80% to 95% are singletons. The sample consisted of peripheral blood mononuclear cells, taken before any cancer treatment. These receptors came from a female donor older than 55 with stage II lung adenocarcinoma. CDR3s include the opening cysteine and the closing phenylalanine or tryptophan. The D gene is left open where the match is weak. A row's size may be missing; if present it is once, few, many or a size class.

TRBV4-2	NA	NA	TRBJ1-1	CASSQEGVGTEAFF	TGTGCCAGCAGCCAGGAGGGAGTGGGCACTGAAGCTTTCTTT
TRBV28	NA	NA	TRBJ1-1	CASSWLGPWNTEAFF	TGTGCCAGCAGTTGGCTGGGACCCTGGAACACTGAAGCTTTCTTT
TRBV28	NA	NA	TRBJ2-7	CASSVFYEQYF	TGTGCCAGCAGTGTTTTCTACGAGCAGTACTTC
TRBV19	NA	NA	TRBJ1-1	CASSLLGGQSTEAFF	TGTGCCAGTAGCCTACTAGGGGGGCAGAGCACTGAAGCTTTCTTT
TRBV28	NA	NA	TRBJ2-5	CASSPDQVGKTQYF	TGTGCCAGCAGTCCGGACCAGGTGGGAAAGACCCAGTACTTC
TRBV5-1	NA	TRBD1	TRBJ1-1	CASSLDRATTEAFF	TGCGCCAGCAGCCTGGACAGGGCGACCACTGAAGCTTTCTTT
TRBV18	NA	NA	TRBJ2-7	CASSPPSQRNYEQYF	TGTGCCAGCTCACCACCATCCCAGAGAAACTACGAGCAGTACTTC
TRBV28	NA	TRBD1	TRBJ2-7	CASSPGTGVTEQYF	TGTGCCAGCAGTCCCGGGACAGGGGTTACGGAGCAGTACTTC
TRBV9	once	NA	TRBJ2-1	CASSVVNLGEQFF	TGTGCCAGCAGCGTAGTGAACTTGGGGGAGCAGTTCTTC
TRBV5-5	NA	NA	TRBJ1-5	CASNPQNQPQHF	TGTGCCAGCAACCCACAAAATCAGCCCCAGCATTTT
TRBV19	NA	NA	TRBJ1-1	CASSFLGAGEAFF	TGTGCCAGTAGTTTCTTGGGGGCCGGTGAAGCTTTCTTT
TRBV6-5	NA	TRBD1	TRBJ2-7	CASSPGTETYEQYF	TGTGCCAGCAGCCCCGGGACAGAGACCTACGAGCAGTACTTC
TRBV19	NA	NA	TRBJ2-3	CASSLGSTSTDTQYF	TGTGCCAGTAGTTTGGGGAGCACTAGCACAGATACGCAGTATTTT
TRBV14	NA	NA	TRBJ2-2	CASSQDGGRSTGELFF	TGTGCCAGCAGCCAAGATGGGGGCAGGAGCACCGGGGAGCTGTTTTTT
TRBV7-9	NA	TRBD2	TRBJ2-3	CASSYSGTSPYTQYF	TGTGCCAGCAGTTACTCCGGGACTAGCCCTTATACGCAGTATTTT
TRBV11-2	NA	NA	TRBJ2-5	CASSFGSQETQYF	TGTGCCAGCAGCTTTGGCTCCCAAGAGACCCAGTACTTC
TRBV5-4	NA	NA	TRBJ1-5	CASSPGGNQPQHF	TGTGCCAGCAGCCCCGGGGGTAATCAGCCCCAGCATTTT